This is a list of T cell receptor beta chains from one sample in a study of T-cell reconstitution after alpha-beta-depleted transplantation in children. Each CDR3 protein gets one entry after TCRdb re-called the PCR reads with MiXCR. The repertoire holds about 160,000 distinct CDR3 sequences, with over 8.5% as singletons. Material: PBMCs, obtained before TCRalphabeta/CD19-depleted stem cell transplant. The receptors here all came from a boy between 2 and 15 years old with acute myeloid leukemia, due to receive a stem cell transplant. Both conserved end residues are part of each CDR3. A D gene is named only where the DNA matches it firmly. Clone sizes are given selectively: once, few, many, or a class where the clone is expanded.

J	V	size	D	DNA	CDR3
TRBJ2-3	TRBV2	many	.	TGTGCCAGCGGTGGTCCTACTTACACAGATACGCAGTATTTT	CASGGPTYTDTQYF
TRBJ2-3	TRBV20-1	many	.	TGCAGTGCAAGGGACTCCCTGACGCAGTATTTT	CSARDSLTQYF
TRBJ2-3	TRBV10-3	many	TRBD2	TGTGCCATCAGTCCGGGACTAGCACAAGATACGCAGTATTTT	CAISPGLAQDTQYF
TRBJ2-1	TRBV21-1	many	.	TGTGCCAGCAGCAAAGATAGCGGGAGGGCAAACAATGAGCAGTTCTTC	CASSKDSGRANNEQFF
TRBJ1-2	TRBV20-1	many	TRBD1	TGCAGTGCCCGGGACAGCTATGGCTACACCTTC	CSARDSYGYTF
TRBJ2-7	TRBV20-1	many	.	TGCAGTGCTAGAGGGAGGACAGAAACCTACGAGCAGTACTTC	CSARGRTETYEQYF
TRBJ1-1	TRBV29-1	many	.	TGCAGCGTTGAAGAGGGAAAGAACACTGAAGCTTTCTTT	CSVEEGKNTEAFF
TRBJ1-1	TRBV5-1	many	.	TGCGCCAGCTTGCCATATCATCCAGGCGAGAGCCGGAACACTGAAGCTTTCTTT	CASLPYHPGESRNTEAFF
TRBJ2-7	TRBV6-5	many	.	TGTGCCAGCAGTTATGGGCAGGGGGGAACTTACGAGCAGTACTTC	CASSYGQGGTYEQYF
TRBJ2-5	TRBV7-8	many	.	TGTGCCAGCAGCTTAGGCTGGTCAGTCCAAGAGACCCAGTACTTC	CASSLGWSVQETQYF
TRBJ2-2	TRBV5-1	many	.	TGCGCCAGCAGCTTGGCGGGGACGAGCACCGGGGAGCTGTTTTTT	CASSLAGTSTGELFF
TRBJ2-7	TRBV5-1	many	.	TGCGCCAGCAGCTTGCCCTCGCCCTACGAGCAGTACTTC	CASSLPSPYEQYF
TRBJ2-7	TRBV4-1	many	TRBD2	TGCGCCAGCAGCCAAGTTCCTAGCGGAGTAACGTACGAGCAGTACTTC	CASSQVPSGVTYEQYF
TRBJ2-1	TRBV10-3	many	TRBD2	TGTGCCATCAGTGATGTGCGGGAGGGGAGGGACAATGAGCAGTTCTTC	CAISDVREGRDNEQFF
TRBJ2-3	TRBV3-1	many	TRBD2	TGTGCCAGCAGCCACGGGACTAGCGGGGGGGATACGCAGTATTTT	CASSHGTSGGDTQYF
TRBJ2-7	TRBV4-1	many	TRBD2	TGCGCCAGCAGCCAAGATGGGCTAGCGGGGCAGTACTTC	CASSQDGLAGQYF
TRBJ2-7	TRBV20-1	many	.	TGCAGTGCTAGAGTTATGGAGGCCTACGAGCAGTACTTC	CSARVMEAYEQYF
TRBJ2-5	TRBV12-3/TRBV12-4	many	TRBD1	TGTGCCAGCGTTGATCACGGCGGGCAGGGGGTAAGACCGACCCAGTACTTC	CASVDHGGQGVRPTQYF
TRBJ2-3	TRBV24-1	many	.	TGTGCCACCAGTGACTTTAGGGGAGCAAGCACAGATACGCAGTATTTT	CATSDFRGASTDTQYF
TRBJ2-5	TRBV6-1	many	.	TGTGCCAGCAGCCAAGGGACTCCCCGAGAGACCCAGTACTTC	CASSQGTPRETQYF
TRBJ1-4	TRBV5-1	few	.	TGCGCCAGCAGCCCGACCCCGGGTCGGACTAATGAAAAACTGTTTTTT	CASSPTPGRTNEKLFF
TRBJ2-7	TRBV7-9	many	TRBD1	TGTGCCAGCAGCTCCCGGGACAGGGGCCTCGCGGGGTACGAGCAGTACTTC	CASSSRDRGLAGYEQYF
TRBJ2-3	TRBV3-1	many	.	TGTGCCAGCAGCCCCCCCCCCAGAGGTACTAGCTCAGATACGCAGTATTTT	CASSPPPRGTSSDTQYF
TRBJ2-3	TRBV29-1	.	.	TGCAGCGTCCCCACCTCGGGACTGGCGGGGAGCACAGATACGCAGTATTTT	CSVPTSGLAGSTDTQYF
TRBJ1-3	TRBV6-1	many	.	TGTGCCAGCAAAGAACTGAGTTCCTCTGGAAACACCATATATTTT	CASKELSSSGNTIYF
TRBJ2-1	TRBV7-9	many	TRBD2	TGTTCCAGCAGCCAAGATACTAGCGGGAGGTTTGGTGAGCAGTTCTTC	CSSSQDTSGRFGEQFF
TRBJ2-1	TRBV5-1	many	.	TGCGCCAGCAGCTTGCCTAGCGTAGAGCAGTTCTTC	CASSLPSVEQFF
TRBJ2-5	TRBV5-1	many	TRBD2	TGCGCCAGCAGCCTCGCTGGGACTAGCGGCCCCCAAGAGACCCAGTACTTC	CASSLAGTSGPQETQYF
TRBJ1-4	TRBV20-1	few	.	TGCAGTGCTCACTACCCAGGGGATCAGGAAAAACTGTTTTTT	CSAHYPGDQEKLFF
TRBJ1-5	TRBV25-1	.	.	TGTGCCAGCAGTGGAGGGGACTCAAATCAGCCCCAGCATTTT	CASSGGDSNQPQHF
TRBJ2-1	TRBV24-1	many	.	TGTGCCACCAGTGGGGGATCTCCAAATGAGCAGTTCTTC	CATSGGSPNEQFF
TRBJ2-1	TRBV9	many	TRBD2	TGTGCCAGCAGCGTAGCCCCCAGCGGGATGGACCTAAATGAGCAGTTCTTC	CASSVAPSGMDLNEQFF
TRBJ2-2	TRBV24-1	many	TRBD1	TGTGCCACCAGTGAAAGACAGGGGACCGGGGAGCTGTTTTTT	CATSERQGTGELFF
TRBJ2-2	TRBV9	many	.	TGTGCCAGCAGCGTAGGGACTAACACCGGGGAGCTGTTTTTT	CASSVGTNTGELFF
TRBJ2-1	TRBV20-1	many	.	TGCAGTGCGGAGGCCCGGCGGAGGCCCTACAATGAGCAGTTCTTC	CSAEARRRPYNEQFF
TRBJ2-3	TRBV7-2	many	TRBD2	TGTGCCAGCAGCTGGACTAGCGGGGGGCATGGTACGCAGTATTTT	CASSWTSGGHGTQYF
TRBJ2-6	TRBV4-2	many	TRBD1	TGTGCCAGCAGCCAAAGACAGGGGGCTGCGGGGGCCAACGTCCTGACTTTC	CASSQRQGAAGANVLTF
TRBJ2-3	TRBV24-1	many	TRBD1	TGTGCCACCATGGGGACAGGGATCATCACAGATACGCAGTATTTT	CATMGTGIITDTQYF
TRBJ1-4	TRBV10-2	many	.	TGCGCCAGCAGTGAGGAGGGGCAGCCGAATGAAAAACTGTTTTTT	CASSEEGQPNEKLFF
TRBJ2-7	TRBV24-1	many	TRBD1	TGTGCCACCAGTGCGGGACAGGGAAACGAGCAGTACTTC	CATSAGQGNEQYF
TRBJ2-1	TRBV6-5	many	.	TGTGCCAGCAGTTACGGGTCTAGCCCATACAATGAGCAGTTCTTC	CASSYGSSPYNEQFF
TRBJ1-6	TRBV20-1	many	.	TGCAGTGCTAGAGATAGGGCCAATTCACCCCTCCACTTT	CSARDRANSPLHF
TRBJ1-1	TRBV19	many	.	TGTGCCAGTAGTCTCCACGGGGCCGGGATCGCTTTCTTT	CASSLHGAGIAFF
TRBJ2-3	TRBV14	few	.	TGTGCCAGCAGCCGGAAACTAGTAGTCACAGATACGCAGTATTTT	CASSRKLVVTDTQYF
TRBJ2-7	TRBV24-1	many	.	TGTGCCACCAGTGGGACAGAGAAATACGAGCAGTACTTC	CATSGTEKYEQYF
TRBJ2-1	TRBV24-1	many	TRBD2	TGTGCCACCAGTGATTTGGGACTAGCGGGAAGGAATGAGCAGTTCTTC	CATSDLGLAGRNEQFF
TRBJ2-1	TRBV28	many	.	TGTGCCAGTCTAGGCAATGAGCAGTTCTTC	CASLGNEQFF
TRBJ2-6	TRBV20-1	many	TRBD1	TGCAGTGCTAGAGTTTCAAACAGGGACAGGCCTTACTCTGGGGCCAACGTCCTGACTTTC	CSARVSNRDRPYSGANVLTF
TRBJ2-1	TRBV11-3	.	TRBD2	TGTGCCAGCAGCCTAGGGGATAGCGGGAGTATGAATGAGCAGTTCTTC	CASSLGDSGSMNEQFF
TRBJ2-5	TRBV18	.	.	TGTGCCAGCTCACCAACAGTTGGGGAGACCCAGTACTTC	CASSPTVGETQYF